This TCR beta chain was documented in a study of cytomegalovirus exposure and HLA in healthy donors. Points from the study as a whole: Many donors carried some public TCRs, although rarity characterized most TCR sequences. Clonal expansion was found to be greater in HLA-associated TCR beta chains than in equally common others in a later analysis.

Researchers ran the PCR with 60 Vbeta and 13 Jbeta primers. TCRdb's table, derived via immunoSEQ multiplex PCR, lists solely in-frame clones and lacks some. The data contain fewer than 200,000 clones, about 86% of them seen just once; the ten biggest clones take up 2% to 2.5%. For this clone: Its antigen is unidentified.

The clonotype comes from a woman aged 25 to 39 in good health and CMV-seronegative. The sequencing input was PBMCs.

CDR3 coding DNA: TGTGCCAGTAGCCGGGACACCCTCTACGAGCAGTACTTC. It yields the protein CASSRDTLYEQYF. The J gene is TRBJ2-7, the V gene TRBV19, with D maybe TRBD1 (6 bases). Trimming removed 6 bases from V and 3 bases from J, with 12 bases in between. Germline V gives CDR1 LNHDA, CDR2 SQIVND (reference sequence). CDR3 length equals 13 residues. The full variable domain, with the rest looked up from reference TRBV19 and TRBJ2-7, is DGGITQSPKYLFRKEGQNVTLSCEQNLNHDAMYWYRQDPGQGLRLIYYSQIVNDFQKGDIAEGYSVSREKKESFPLTVTSAQKNPTAFYLCASSRDTLYEQYFGPGTRLTVT.